This T cell receptor (beta chain) stems from a study of blood T cell repertoires in COVID-19. How the authors handled the data: Reference gene primer amplification yielded estimated nucleated cell counts. Sequencing used immunoSEQ multiplex PCR; TCRdb keeps in-frame clones, though not all of them. V and J calls and clone size are copied from that table; D and trimming were computed from the DNA. The data contain roughly 150,000 clones, 86% of them seen just once; the ten biggest clones take up about 3.9%. Trimming at V came to 6 bases and at J to 4 bases, leaving 5 bases not matched to a gene. There are 13 residues in the CDR3. In germline, CDR1 is SQVTM, CDR2 ANQGSEA.

This chain joins TRBV29-1 and TRBJ2-4, with 8 bases identical to TRBD1. The sequence was obtained from a woman aged 70-85 years with acute or convalescent COVID-19. Source material: peripheral blood. The CDR3 sequence is CSVGTGAKNIQYF. In nucleotides, the CDR3 is TGCAGCGTGGGGACAGGAGCTAAAAACATTCAGTACTTC.